This paragraph covers one TCR beta chain sequence. The data belong to a study of blood T cell repertoires in COVID-19. Method: immunoSEQ multiplex PCR; TCRdb's copy keeps in-frame clones and lacks some. In the table there are more than 250,000 clones, 86% of which are singletons. The TCR sequence derives from a woman in her late teens or twenties who had recovered from COVID-19. Sequencing was carried out using PBMCs or T cells enriched from blood (not recorded which).

CDR3 in amino acids: CASSLEHLRTDTQYF. CDR3 nucleotide sequence: TGTGCCAGCAGCTTAGAGCATCTCCGCACAGATACGCAGTATTTT. The V call is TRBV7-2, the J call TRBJ2-3; D call uncertain. Germline assignment: CDR1 SGHTA and CDR2 FQGNSA. The CDR3 has 15 residues. Trimming removed 1 base at V and 1 base at J, with 9 bases between. Combining the CDR3 with reference TRBV7-2 and TRBJ2-3 gives the whole variable domain GAGVSQSPSNKVTEKGKDVELRCDPISGHTALYWYRQSLGQGLEFLIYFQGNSAPDKSGLPSDRFSAERTGGSVSTLTIQRTQQEDSAVYLCASSLEHLRTDTQYFGPGTRLTVL.